Below are 32 T cell receptor beta chains sequenced from a single sample in a study of CD8+CD57+ T cells in acquired aplastic anemia (dated by TCRdb to the late 2010s). The patients picked for sequencing were ones in whom flow cytometry had shown an expansion of CD8+CD57+ cells. The instrument given in TCRdb is Illumina HiSeq 2000. Genomic DNA was used as template for profiling of TCR beta VDJ combinations and CDR3 sequences. Clones were called with MiXCR by TCRdb after fastp trimmed the public reads at Q25, and only in-frame beta chains were retained. One record per CDR3 amino acid sequence lists the most common genes and DNA. This sample is represented by around 200,000 distinct CDR3 sequences; about 44% of them were singletons. The biggest ten clones account for over 10% of the sample. The sample comprised sorted CD4+, CD8+, or CD8+CD57+ T cells (not recorded which) from PBMCs. Every receptor here comes from a human donor with aplastic anemia.

This chain uses TRBV20-1 with TRBJ2-5; 8 nucleotides match TRBD2. CDR1 DFQATT and CDR2 SNEGSKA come from the germline V gene (reference sequence). The CDR3 totals 15 residues. With V trimmed by 3 bases and J by 1 base, 7 bases remained unmatched. The CDR3 is CSASGNLAGQETQYF. Here the CDR3 DNA reads TGCAGTGCTAGCGGCAACCTAGCGGGCCAAGAGACCCAGTACTTC.

Many counts were recorded for this clonotype. The chain is built from TRBV7-8 and TRBJ2-1; D may correspond to TRBD1 or TRBD2 (5 bases each). Trimming stripped 0 bases from V and 4 bases from J, with 10 bases between. The CDR3 is 15 amino acids. CDR1 and CDR2 (germline): SGHVS, FQNEAQ. The DNA of the CDR3 is TGTGCCAGCAGCTTAGCGGGACGGTTATACAATGAGCAGTTCTTC. It codes for CASSLAGRLYNEQFF.

The gene calls are TRBV2 and TRBJ2-1; the D gene is possibly TRBD1 (5 bases). With 6 bases removed from V and 5 bases from J, the gap between germline ends came to 8 bases. CDR1 and CDR2 from the germline V gene are SNHLY and FYNNEI. The CDR3 covers 12 residues. CDR3 nucleotide sequence: TGTGCCAGCAGGGACAATAACAATGAGCAGTTCTTC. It translates to CASRDNNNEQFF.

The chain is built from TRBV7-6 and TRBJ1-4, with a weak D call TRBD1 (6 bases). Trimming left V 0 bases short and J 14 bases short, with 13 bases between. CDR3 length: 13 residues. Germline CDR1 reads SGHVS; CDR2 reads FNYEAQ. The CDR3 DNA reads TGTGCCAGCAGCTTAGCACAGGGCAATGGCCTGTTTTTT. Protein sequence: CASSLAQGNGLFF.

This clonotype was observed many times. The rearrangement links TRBV9 to TRBJ2-1, with D uncertain. The ends were cut back, 1 base at V and 5 bases at J, with 13 bases in the middle. In germline, CDR1 is SGDLS, CDR2 YYNGEE. This CDR3 comprises 15 residues. In DNA form, the CDR3 reads TGTGCCAGCAGCGTAAGTGCGAACCTAAACAATGAGCAGTTCTTC. It yields the protein CASSVSANLNNEQFF.

The J gene is TRBJ2-5, the V gene TRBV20-1; 8 nucleotides match TRBD1. V trimming: 4 bases; J trimming: 5 bases; junction bases outside the gene matches: 9. The germline CDR1 and CDR2 sequences are DFQATT and SNEGSKA (reference sequence). The CDR3 consists of 14 residues. Here the CDR3 reads CSAIDRGGEETQYF. The CDR3 DNA reads as TGCAGTGCTATCGACAGGGGAGGAGAGGAGACCCAGTACTTC.

At least ten counts were recorded for this clonotype. This chain links TRBV20-1 with TRBJ2-7; 8 bases are a match to TRBD1. This CDR3 is 15 amino acids long. The germline CDR1 and CDR2 sequences are DFQATT and SNEGSKA (reference sequence). After removal of 0 bases from V and 2 bases from J, the junction contained 6 bases not matched to a gene. The CDR3 DNA sequence: TGCAGTGCTAGAGAGGCCGGGACAGGCCCCTACGAGCAGTACTTC. The encoded protein is CSAREAGTGPYEQYF.

This chain uses TRBV24-1 with TRBJ2-5, with TRBD1 matching over 8 bases. Germline loops: CDR1 KGHDR, CDR2 SFDVKD. The J segment lost 2 bases and the V segment lost 2 bases, leaving 0 bases of the junction unmatched. The CDR3 contains 14 residues. The CDR3: CATSDWDRQETQYF. DNA of the CDR3: TGTGCCACCAGTGATTGGGACAGGCAAGAGACCCAGTACTTC.

The V gene is TRBV2, the J gene TRBJ1-6; D is ambiguous. V was pared by 3 bases and J by 7 bases, with 7 bases between. This CDR3 contains 13 residues. Germline CDR1 reads SNHLY; CDR2 reads FYNNEI. The CDR3 reads CASSDGVNSPLHF. As DNA, the CDR3 is TGTGCCAGCAGTGATGGGGTCAATTCACCCCTCCACTTT.

There are many counts of this clonotype. V usage is TRBV7-2 and J usage is TRBJ1-4; perhaps TRBD1 as D (5 bases). Trimming took 3 bases from V and 8 from J, leaving 16 bases between them. The CDR3 is 15 amino acids. CDR1 is SGHTA, CDR2 FQGNSA, per germline. DNA of the CDR3: TGTGCCAGCAGCTTGGGGACCTCCCGAGGGGAAAAACTGTTTTTT. Protein sequence: CASSLGTSRGEKLFF.

This chain links TRBV5-1 with TRBJ2-3; 7 bases are shared with TRBD2. Trimming cost V 2 bases and J 2 bases; bases outside gene matches: 8. Germline values: CDR1 SGHRS, CDR2 YFSETQ. This CDR3 is 16 amino acids long. CDR3 nucleotides: TGCGCCAGCAGCTTAGTAGCAGCGGGGTCCACAGATACGCAGTATTTT. Protein: CASSLVAAGSTDTQYF.

The chain carries TRBV2 and TRBJ2-3; D not resolved. The V end was cut by 7 bases, the J end by 6 bases, with 5 bases between. The CDR3 covers 10 residues. The germline V gene has CDR1 SNHLY and CDR2 FYNNEI. CDR3 bases: TGTGCCAGCAATCGGGATACGCAGTATTTT. This encodes CASNRDTQYF. Full variable domain (outside the CDR3, taken from reference TRBV2 and TRBJ2-3): EPEVTQTPSHQVTQMGQEVILRCVPISNHLYFYWYRQILGQKVEFLVSFYNNEISEKSEIFDDQFSVERPDGSNFTLKIRSTKLEDSAMYFCASNRDTQYFGPGTRLTVL.

The chain is built from TRBV28 and TRBJ2-1, with D perhaps matching TRBD1 (5 bases). The CDR3 is 12 amino acids. V was trimmed by 5 bases and J by 9 bases, leaving 11 bases between them. Germline CDR1 and CDR2: MDHEN and SYDVKM. The CDR3, as DNA: TGTGCCAGCAGTCCTGGGGCATTTGAGCAGTTCTTC. Translating gives CASSPGAFEQFF.

This clonotype was picked up many times. The chain has TRBV19 and TRBJ1-5, with no clear D. CDR1 LNHDA and CDR2 SQIVND come from the germline V gene (reference sequence). Trimming stripped 1 base from V and 7 bases from J, with 11 bases between. This CDR3 is built from 14 residues. This chain's CDR3 is CASSIGWVGQPQHF. Here the CDR3 DNA reads TGTGCCAGTAGTATAGGTTGGGTTGGGCAGCCCCAGCATTTT.

Only one count was recorded for this clonotype. The chain is built from TRBV30 and TRBJ1-4, with D hard to call. The CDR3 runs 13 residues. From germline, CDR1 is GTSNPN and CDR2 SVGIG (reference sequence). Trimming removed 1 base at V and 6 bases at J, with 9 bases between. CDR3 sequence (DNA): TGTGCCTGGAGTGCGGGTGGCCATGAAAAACTGTTTTTT. The encoded protein is CAWSAGGHEKLFF.

The chain employs TRBV2 and TRBJ2-5, with D unresolved. The germline V gene has CDR1 SNHLY and CDR2 FYNNEI. With 4 bases removed from V and 2 bases from J, the gap between germline ends came to 5 bases. The CDR3 totals 12 residues. DNA of the CDR3: TGTGCCAGCAGTGTAGGGCAAGAGACCCAGTACTTC. Translation: CASSVGQETQYF. Full variable domain (remainder filled in from reference TRBV2 and TRBJ2-5): EPEVTQTPSHQVTQMGQEVILRCVPISNHLYFYWYRQILGQKVEFLVSFYNNEISEKSEIFDDQFSVERPDGSNFTLKIRSTKLEDSAMYFCASSVGQETQYFGPGTRLLVL.

CDR3 DNA: TGTGCCAGCAGTTTGACCGAACTAGAAGCTTTCTTT. Translation gives CASSLTELEAFF. The V and J genes are TRBV2 and TRBJ1-1; D remains unclear. CDR3 length equals 12 residues. Germline CDR1 reads SNHLY; CDR2 reads FYNNEI. The V and J ends lost 5 bases and 8 bases respectively, with 12 bases between them.

Comments on this clonotype: Because the CDR3 is missing its conserved closing phenylalanine or tryptophan, this is likely a read error. The chain links TRBV7-6 to TRBJ2-3; either TRBD1 or TRBD2 may fit D (5 bases each). The CDR3 contains 14 residues. Germline V lookup: CDR1 SGHVS, CDR2 FNYEAQ. DNA for the CDR3: TGTGCCAACAGCCTGTCGGGGCAGCCGGATACGCAGTATTCT. Its translation is CANSLSGQPDTQYS.

This chain uses TRBV25-1 with TRBJ2-5, with 8 bases identical to TRBD1. This CDR3 comprises 16 residues. The trim removed 5 bases at V and 3 bases at J, leaving 11 bases unmatched. Germline assignment: CDR1 MGHDK and CDR2 SYGVNS. In DNA form, the CDR3 reads TGTGCCAGCAGTCCCCGCAGGGGACAGGAAGAAGAGACCCAGTACTTC. Amino acids: CASSPRRGQEEETQYF.

This chain uses TRBV19 with TRBJ2-2, with TRBD2 identical over 8 bases. CDR3 length: 14 amino acids. Germline lookup yields CDR1 LNHDA and CDR2 SQIVND (reference sequence). The CDR3 is CARDPLAGTGELFF. The CDR3 coding sequence is TGTGCTAGAGATCCCCTAGCGGGCACCGGGGAGCTGTTTTTT.

On this clonotype itself: The junction and the germline gene differ at one end; a read error may be behind it. The rearrangement links TRBV29-1 to TRBJ2-7, with 7 bases matching TRBD1. CDR3 size: 11 residues. The germline V gene has CDR1 SQVTM and CDR2 ANQGSEA. CDR3 region: CSGRQGGEQHF. The CDR3 nucleotides are TGCAGCGGACGACAGGGTGGGGAGCAGCACTTC.

This clonotype was counted many times. The chain joins TRBV7-3 to TRBJ2-7; TRBD2 is a possible D gene (5 bases). The CDR3 sequence is 13 residues long. Germline assignment: CDR1 SGHTA and CDR2 FQGTGA. V gave up 5 bases and J gave up 2 bases, with 10 bases separating them. The CDR3 region is CASSQDGAYEQYF. The CDR3 nucleotides are TGTGCCAGCAGCCAAGACGGGGCCTACGAGCAGTACTTC.

The chain has TRBV10-2 and TRBJ2-6, with no clear D. The germline V gene encodes CDR1 WSHSY and CDR2 SAAADI. V lost 3 bases, J lost 0 bases, and 3 bases lay in between. This CDR3 region has 14 residues. The CDR3 region is CASSDASGANVLTF. CDR3 sequence (DNA): TGCGCCAGCAGTGATGCCTCTGGGGCCAACGTCCTGACTTTC.

V is TRBV19 and J is TRBJ2-7, with D maybe TRBD1 (6 bases). The V gene's germline CDR1 is LNHDA and CDR2 SQIVND (reference sequence). V was trimmed by 5 bases and J by 6 bases, leaving 11 bases between them. The CDR3 covers 12 residues. In DNA form, the CDR3 reads TGTGCCAGTAGTGGCCGCAGGGGCGAGCAGTACTTC. The encoded protein is CASSGRRGEQYF.

The chain combines TRBV14 with TRBJ2-5; D remains ambiguous. The germline V gene encodes CDR1 SGHDN and CDR2 FVKESK. The germline V and J ends were trimmed by 3 bases and 4 bases, with 6 bases remaining between them. This CDR3 is built from 12 residues. The CDR3 region has the DNA TGTGCCAGCAGCCAGCTGAGAGAGACCCAGTACTTC. It codes for CASSQLRETQYF. The whole variable domain, filled in from reference TRBV14 and TRBJ2-5, reads EAGVTQFPSHSVIEKGQTVTLRCDPISGHDNLYWYRRVMGKEIKFLLHFVKESKQDESGMPNNRFLAERTGGTYSTLKVQPAELEDSGVYFCASSQLRETQYFGPGTRLLVL.

CDR3: CASSTYIASGYTF. The CDR3 nucleotides are TGTGCCAGTAGTACGTACATTGCTTCTGGCTACACCTTC. V gene TRBV19 combines with J gene TRBJ1-2; D unresolved. This CDR3 region has 13 residues. Trimming removed 4 bases from V and 7 bases from J, with 13 bases in between. The germline gives CDR1 LNHDA, CDR2 SQIVND (reference sequence).

This chain joins TRBV7-9 and TRBJ1-2, with 8 positions matching TRBD1. J lost 10 bases, V lost 0 bases, and 10 bases had no gene match. Germline V gene sequence: CDR1 SEHNR, CDR2 FQNEAQ (reference sequence). This CDR3 spans 15 amino acids. CDR3 sequence (DNA): TGTGCCAGCAGCTTAGCCCTTCCAACAGGGGGTTCCTACACCTTC. Its protein product is CASSLALPTGGSYTF.

To note about this clonotype: The conserved final phenylalanine or tryptophan is absent from the CDR3, which likely points to a read error. The chain is built from TRBV10-2 and TRBJ1-3; D is undetermined. Germline V gene data show CDR1 as WSHSY and CDR2 as SAAADI. This CDR3 has 15 residues. Trimming took 2 bases from V and 3 from J, leaving 11 bases between them. DNA for the CDR3: TGCGCCAGCAGTGAGGGGGTAGGCCTTGGAAACACCATATATTCT. Its translation: CASSEGVGLGNTIYS.

The genes are TRBV20-1 and TRBJ1-1; D might be TRBD1 (6 bases). This CDR3 is 13 amino acids long. The ends were cut back, 6 bases at V and 3 bases at J, with 14 bases in the middle. The germline gives CDR1 DFQATT, CDR2 SNEGSKA (reference sequence). The CDR3 sequence is CSAAQGGDTEAFF. CDR3 DNA: TGCAGTGCCGCACAGGGAGGCGACACTGAAGCTTTCTTT.

The J gene is TRBJ2-7, the V gene TRBV20-1, with TRBD2 as a possible D gene (6 bases). Trimming cost V 6 bases and J 4 bases, with 19 bases left between them. The CDR3 totals 14 residues. Germline CDR1 and CDR2: DFQATT and SNEGSKA (reference sequence). This CDR3 is CSAEGGAWGYEQYF. CDR3 sequence (DNA): TGCAGTGCCGAAGGAGGGGCCTGGGGTTACGAGCAGTACTTC.

Many counts were recorded for this clonotype. This chain links TRBV12-3 or TRBV12-4 with TRBJ2-3; D is tentatively TRBD1 or TRBD2 (6 bases each). The ends were cut back, 10 bases at V and 1 base at J, with 15 bases in the middle. This CDR3 region has 14 residues. The CDR3 here is CAIGRGAGTDTQYF. In nucleotides, the CDR3 is TGTGCCATCGGAAGGGGGGCTGGCACAGATACGCAGTATTTT.

The chain combines TRBV7-9 with TRBJ2-3; D call uncertain. Trimming shortened V by 5 bases and J by 4 bases, and 7 bases separated the two germline ends. This CDR3 is 12 amino acids long. Germline CDR1 SEHNR, CDR2 FQNEAQ (reference sequence). The CDR3 region is CASSQTADTQYF. The DNA for the CDR3 is TGTGCCAGCAGCCAGACGGCAGATACGCAGTATTTT.